In this sample, the clone carrying this T cell receptor (beta chain) turned up a few times. The antigen is undetermined. This specimen belongs to a study of long-term antiretroviral therapy in people with HIV. Germline V CDR1 and CDR2: SGHRS, YFSETQ. This CDR3 is 14 amino acids long. Trimming removed 0 bases from V and 6 bases from J; junction bases left unmatched: 4. Notes on the study in general: Repertoires with HIV possessed tighter CDR3 length spans than those of controls.

At survey level, the immunoSEQ assay was run in its v3.0 version. Clones were sequenced by immunoSEQ multiplex PCR, and TCRdb holds only the in-frame ones, with some missing. The data contain 21,000 or so clones, about 87% of them seen just once; the ten biggest clones take up about 3.3%. Before DNA extraction, about 0.85-10 million cryopreserved PBMC were held in the samples. The rearrangement links TRBV5-1 to TRBJ1-2, with 8 nucleotides matching TRBD1. The sequenced sample was unsorted PBMCs, obtained about 2.7 years after starting antiretroviral therapy. This sequence was found in a woman between 45 and 65 years old with HIV. CDR3 nucleotide sequence: TGCGCCAGCAGCTTGGCCCCAGGGGGCAATGGCTACACCTTC. This sequence encodes CASSLAPGGNGYTF.